This is a list of T cell receptor beta chains from one sample in a study of control samples from healthy donors and cancer patients. TCRdb keeps only in-frame clones here, not all; method: immunoSEQ multiplex PCR. In the table there are 150,000 to 200,000 clones, approximately 94% of which are singletons. The sequenced sample consisted of blood. These receptors were obtained from a man aged 25 to 40 in good health. Both conserved end residues are part of each CDR3. D genes are given only for firm matches. A row's size may be missing; if present it is once, few, many or a size class.

17	TRBD1	TRBV5-1	TRBJ2-2	-	TGCGCCAGCAGCCCCCGGCAGGGGGCTCAGAACACCGGGGAGCTGTTTTTT	CASSPRQGAQNTGELFF
15	-	TRBV30	TRBJ1-4	-	TGTGCCTGGGTCGGGAAGGGCAAACTGGGGGAAAAACTGTTTTTT	CAWVGKGKLGEKLFF
16	-	TRBV5-1	TRBJ2-5	-	TGCGCCAGCAGCTTCTTGGGACAATGGGATCCGGAGACCCAGTACTTC	CASSFLGQWDPETQYF
13	-	TRBV5-8	TRBJ2-7	-	TGTGCCAGCAGCTTGGATAGACCAAGGGAGCAGTACTTC	CASSLDRPREQYF
15	-	TRBV4-1	TRBJ1-4	-	TGCGCCAGCAGCCAGTTACAGGGTTATAATGAAAAACTGTTTTTT	CASSQLQGYNEKLFF
15	TRBD1	TRBV27	TRBJ2-7	-	TGTGCCAGCAGTCCCGGACAGGGGGGCGAATACGAGCAGTACTTC	CASSPGQGGEYEQYF
15	-	TRBV24-1	TRBJ1-2	once	TGTGCCACCAGTGACCCCGGGGCAGGGGTTGATGGCTACACCTTC	CATSDPGAGVDGYTF
13	-	TRBV27	TRBJ2-4	-	TGTGCCAGCAGTTTATGGGGCCCGGACATTCAGTACTTC	CASSLWGPDIQYF
15	-	TRBV6-5	TRBJ1-6	once	TGTGCCAGCACGAGGGTCGGGAGTTCGGATTCACCCCTCCACTTT	CASTRVGSSDSPLHF
17	-	TRBV7-7	TRBJ2-5	-	TGTGCCAGCGACAGCTTATGGGATTTGACGGAACAAGAGACCCAGTACTTC	CASDSLWDLTEQETQYF
16	-	TRBV3-1/TRBV3-2	TRBJ2-3	-	TGTGCCAGCAACACTCTGGGGGCCTCGAGCACAGATACGCAGTATTTT	CASNTLGASSTDTQYF
15	TRBD2	TRBV6-5	TRBJ2-7	-	TGTGCCAGCAGTCCCGTTAGCGGGGGGTCCTACGAGCAGTACTTC	CASSPVSGGSYEQYF
16	TRBD2	TRBV5-4	TRBJ2-7	once	TGTGCCAGCAGCTTTGGTGCTAGCGGGGGATCCTACGAGCAGTACTTC	CASSFGASGGSYEQYF
13	-	TRBV2	TRBJ1-1	once	TGTGCCAGCAGTGTCCAGGGGAACACTGAAGCTTTCTTT	CASSVQGNTEAFF
20	TRBD2	TRBV7-6	TRBJ2-7	-	TGTGCCAGCAGCTTAGGTGCCGGGACTAGCGGGACCTCGAGCTCCTACGAGCAGTACTTC	CASSLGAGTSGTSSSYEQYF
16	TRBD1	TRBV3-1/TRBV3-2	TRBJ1-2	-	TGTGCCAGCAGCCGCGATCCGACAGGGGGCAACTATGGCTACACCTTC	CASSRDPTGGNYGYTF
14	-	TRBV7-9	TRBJ1-1	-	TGTGCCAGCAGCTTAGGGCCCTGGGAGACTGAAGCTTTCTTT	CASSLGPWETEAFF
15	-	TRBV19	TRBJ2-1	once	TGTGCCAGTAGCATGGCGAGTAGCTCCTACAATGAGCAGTTCTTC	CASSMASSSYNEQFF